Included here is one T cell receptor (beta chain) sequence, with context. Its antigen is unknown. Primers: 60 Vbeta forward and 13 Jbeta reverse. The method was immunoSEQ multiplex PCR; TCRdb's version includes in-frame clones alone and lacks a portion of them. The top ten hold around 2.7% of the sample, which has around 65,000 clones, over 50% seen once. The sample is drawn from a study of cytomegalovirus exposure and HLA in healthy donors. Study-wide background: Early on, a data release was issued that held about 85 million unique TCRs from HLA-typed donors. Membership in the Caucasian-associated ancestry cluster was found for around 81% of approximately 380 genotyped donors.

Germline-derived CDR1 and CDR2 are MNHNY and SVGAGI (reference sequence). The CDR3 has 11 residues. V lost 8 bases, J lost 7 bases, and 3 bases stayed unmatched. Broader study findings: In a later analysis, a missense DCLRE1C variant was linked to TCR beta V- and J-gene trimming. Beyond CMV serostatus, there was no information to go on about immune exposure.

The chain joins TRBV6-6 to TRBJ1-1; 8 nucleotides line up with TRBD1. Sequences were obtained from PBMCs. The clonotype originates from a man younger than 40 in good health and CMV-seronegative. The CDR3 DNA is TGTGCCAGCGGCGACAGGGGTGAAGCTTTCTTT. Translated, it gives CASGDRGEAFF.